Described below is a single T cell receptor (beta chain) sequence and its context. The antigen it binds to is not known. Per-base qualities were not stored, and no clone one base away is much larger. For this chain, trimming is 8 bases at the V end and 0 bases at the J end, and the number of junction bases without a gene match is 2. CDR1 and CDR2, per the germline V gene (reference sequence), are GTSNPN and SVGIG. Inclusive of the bounding cysteine and phenylalanine, the CDR3 is 13 residues long. Only CDR3 DNA is held: 39 bases, read in frame from base 1. Using the deep immunoSEQ assay, multiplex PCR amplified TCR CDR3 regions from genomic DNA. Extracted genomic DNA from each cell subset was spread evenly across all wells of several immunoSEQ 96-well plates, with each plate serving as a replicate. For sorted subsets, roughly 200 ng of genomic DNA, equivalent to 25,000 to 35,000 T cell genomes, went into each replicate PCR. Purified libraries were quantified with a Qubit 3.0 fluorometer, sized on a Bioanalyzer 2100, and re-quantified with the KAPA Library Quantification kit. Each immunoSEQ 96-well plate was sequenced on its own single-read 150-cycle Illumina NextSeq 550 flow cell. In the authors' own workflow: The immunoSEQ output contained only junctional sequences without quality scores, so filtering could not match that applied to full-length reads. To assign V/J genes and CDR3, sequences were annotated against IMGT germline references using PyIR, a Python wrapper for IgBLAST v1.9. Reads were removed for weak V/J assignments (E-value above 1e-6), missing CDR3, stop codons, out-of-frame junctions, or ambiguous translated residues. A V3J clonotype was defined by an identical inferred V gene, J gene, and CDR3 amino acid sequence. Percentage overlap between repertoires was computed as shared unique clonotypes divided by the size of the smaller repertoire. Three approaches were used to assess repertoire richness: RTK rarefaction, the Chao1 estimator, and Recon v2.1 estimates of unobserved clonotypes. Generation probabilities were computed with OLGA for all TCRbeta clonotypes obtained by the gDNA method from a handful of donors. This is the immuneACCESS table as TCRdb keeps it, with only in-frame sequences that have V and J called. A part of the clones is gone; compared with another copy, unresolved V genes explain less than half, and the rest is unexplained. That table is the source of V, J and clone size, and D and trimming were worked out from the DNA. This sample is represented by some 2.1 million clones; around 93% of them were singletons. The ten largest clones represent approximately 1.6% of the sample.

The data derive from a study of shared clonotypes between healthy human individuals (TCRdb year 2020). Looking at the study overall: The cohort included a few men and a couple of women between 18 and 49 years of age. Libraries were prepared and TCR repertoires were sequenced by different laboratories using diverse techniques, in order to increase sequencing depth and limit assay-specific biases. Between about 0.94 and 8.9 billion PBMCs per donor were obtained by leukapheresis. Blood TCR repertoires of about five healthy adults were deeply sequenced to estimate repertoire size and the extent of clonotype sharing between individuals. For each donor, three plates each were used for CD4 naive and CD4 memory, two plates were used for CD8 naive, and one plate was used for CD8 memory.

For the CD8 naive samples, CD45RO-negative cells were positively selected for CCR7, yielding a CD45RA+CCR7+ population from which TemRA cells were excluded. Donors were healthy HIV-negative adults with no recently reported acute infections or vaccinations. Every donor was a Caucasian adult residing in Nashville, Tennessee, USA. Blood was collected by leukapheresis, and PBMCs were isolated by Ficoll-Histopaque density gradient centrifugation and then cryopreserved in liquid nitrogen vapor phase. Purity and quantity of every magnetically sorted T cell population were checked by analytical flow cytometry. Genomic DNA was isolated from each sorted fraction and quantified by UV absorbance on a Nanodrop 2000c. Summary of the overall study and its limitations: Naive subsets generally had larger estimated clonotype richness than memory subsets. Based on pairwise subsampling, the degree of clonotype sharing among donors was expected to be affected by sequencing depth. Roughly 5.2% of naive CD4, 3.5% of naive CD8, about 2.5% of memory CD4, and about 0.4% of memory CD8 clonotypes were shared across four donors. Only blood was sampled, and tissue TCR repertoires likely differ from those in blood. The small number of donors limited the genetic and exposure-history diversity represented. Incomplete sequencing was indicated by rarefaction of sorted-subset datasets, despite the large sequencing depth. Higher generation probabilities were observed for clonotypes shared by all four sorted-subset donors than for non-shared clonotypes.

This TCR was recovered from a man between 18 and 35 years old in good health. Some clones in this sample may be carry-over from other donors' samples. The rearrangement joined TRBV30 to TRBJ2-7, and 12 bases in between align with TRBD2. Specimen: naive CD8+ T cells from PBMCs. The intended sense of this specimen's cell subset or site label: CD45RA+CCR7+. The CDR3 amino acid sequence is: CARTSGASYEQYF. In nucleotide form, the sequence is TGTGCCCGGACTAGCGGGGCCTCCTACGAGCAGTACTTC. Where the CDR3 stops, the reference TRBV30 and TRBJ2-7 genes take over; the full variable domain is SQTIHQWPATLVQPVGSPLSLECTVEGTSNPNLYWYRQAAGRGLQLLFYSVGIGQISSEVPQNLSASRPQDRQFILSSKKLLLSDSGFYLCARTSGASYEQYFGPGTRLTVT.